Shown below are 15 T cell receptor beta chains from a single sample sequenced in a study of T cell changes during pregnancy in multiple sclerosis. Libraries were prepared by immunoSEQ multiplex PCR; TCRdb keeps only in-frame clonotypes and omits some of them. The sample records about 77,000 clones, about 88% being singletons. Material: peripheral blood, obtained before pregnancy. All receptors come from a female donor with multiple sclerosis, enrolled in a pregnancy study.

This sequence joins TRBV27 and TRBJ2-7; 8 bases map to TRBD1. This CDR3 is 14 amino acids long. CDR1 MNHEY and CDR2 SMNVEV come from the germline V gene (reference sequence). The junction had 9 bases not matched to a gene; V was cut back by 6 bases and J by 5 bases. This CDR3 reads CASRQGQGLDEQYF. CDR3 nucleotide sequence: TGTGCCAGCAGACAAGGACAGGGCTTGGACGAGCAGTACTTC.

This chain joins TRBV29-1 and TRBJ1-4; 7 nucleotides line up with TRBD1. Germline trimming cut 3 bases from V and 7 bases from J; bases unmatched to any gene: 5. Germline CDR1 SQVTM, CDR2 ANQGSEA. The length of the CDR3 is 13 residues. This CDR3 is CSVDSGGSEKLFF. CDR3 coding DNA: TGCAGCGTTGATTCAGGGGGAAGTGAAAAACTGTTTTTT.

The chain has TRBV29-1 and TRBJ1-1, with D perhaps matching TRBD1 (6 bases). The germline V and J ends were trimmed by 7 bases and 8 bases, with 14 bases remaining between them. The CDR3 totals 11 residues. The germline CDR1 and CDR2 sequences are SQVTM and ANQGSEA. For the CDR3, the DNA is TGCAGCGCCGTTAGGACAGAAGAAGCTTTCTTT. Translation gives CSAVRTEEAFF.

The chain's CDR3 is CASSPGQGGYEQYF. Written as DNA, the CDR3 is TGCGCCAGCAGCCCGGGACAGGGTGGCTACGAGCAGTACTTC. The chain carries TRBV10-1 and TRBJ2-7; the match to TRBD1 covers 9 bases. Germline V CDR1 and CDR2: WNHNN, SYGVQD (reference sequence). The CDR3 is made up of 14 amino acids. V lost 6 bases, J lost 3 bases, and 6 bases stayed unmatched.

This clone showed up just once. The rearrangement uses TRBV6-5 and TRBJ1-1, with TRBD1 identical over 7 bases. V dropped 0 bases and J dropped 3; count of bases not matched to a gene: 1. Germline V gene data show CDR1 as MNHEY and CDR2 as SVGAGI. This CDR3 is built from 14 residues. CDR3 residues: CASSYSRGYTEAFF. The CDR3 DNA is TGTGCCAGCAGTTACTCCAGGGGGTACACTGAAGCTTTCTTT.

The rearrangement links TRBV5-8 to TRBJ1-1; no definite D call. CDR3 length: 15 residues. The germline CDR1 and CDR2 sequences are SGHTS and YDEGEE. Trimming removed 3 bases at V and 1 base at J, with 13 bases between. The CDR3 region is CASSWYSSGNTEAFF. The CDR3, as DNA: TGTGCCAGCAGCTGGTACTCGTCGGGGAACACTGAAGCTTTCTTT. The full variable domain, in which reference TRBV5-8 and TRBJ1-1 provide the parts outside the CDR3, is EAGVTQSPTHLIKTRGQQATLRCSPISGHTSVYWYQQALGLGLQFLLWYDEGEERNRGNFPPRFSGRQFPNYSSELNVNALELEDSALYLCASSWYSSGNTEAFFGQGTRLTVV.

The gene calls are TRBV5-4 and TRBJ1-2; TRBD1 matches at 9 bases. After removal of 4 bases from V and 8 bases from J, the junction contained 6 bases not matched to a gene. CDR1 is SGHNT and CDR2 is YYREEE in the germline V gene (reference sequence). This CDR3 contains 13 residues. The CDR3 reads CASSQRDRDGYTF. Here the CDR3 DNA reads TGTGCCAGCAGCCAACGGGACAGGGACGGCTACACCTTC.

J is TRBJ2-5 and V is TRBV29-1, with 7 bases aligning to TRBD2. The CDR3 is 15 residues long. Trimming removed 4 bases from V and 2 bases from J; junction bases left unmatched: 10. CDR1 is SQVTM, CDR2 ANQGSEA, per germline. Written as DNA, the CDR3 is TGCAGCGTTGGCCCCTCTAGCGGACTTCAAGAGACCCAGTACTTC. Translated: CSVGPSSGLQETQYF.

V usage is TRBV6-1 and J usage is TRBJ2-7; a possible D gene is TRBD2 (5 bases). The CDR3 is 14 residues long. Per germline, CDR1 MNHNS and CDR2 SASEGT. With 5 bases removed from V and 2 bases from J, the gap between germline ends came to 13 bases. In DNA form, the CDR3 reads TGTGCCAGCAGTAGATCCCTCGGGACCTACGAGCAGTACTTC. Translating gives CASSRSLGTYEQYF.

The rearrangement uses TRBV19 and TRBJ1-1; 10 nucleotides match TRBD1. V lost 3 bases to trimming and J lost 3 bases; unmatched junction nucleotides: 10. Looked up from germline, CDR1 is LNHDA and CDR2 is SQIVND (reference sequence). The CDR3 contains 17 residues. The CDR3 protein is CASSMGGWDRGYTEAFF. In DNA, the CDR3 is TGTGCCAGTAGTATGGGCGGATGGGACAGGGGATACACTGAAGCTTTCTTT.

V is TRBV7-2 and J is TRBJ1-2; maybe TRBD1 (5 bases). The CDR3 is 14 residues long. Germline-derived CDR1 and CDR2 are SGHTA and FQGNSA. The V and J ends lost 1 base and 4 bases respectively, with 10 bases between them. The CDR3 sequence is CASSLGQGGYGYTF. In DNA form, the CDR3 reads TGTGCCAGCAGCTTAGGGCAGGGTGGCTATGGCTACACCTTC.

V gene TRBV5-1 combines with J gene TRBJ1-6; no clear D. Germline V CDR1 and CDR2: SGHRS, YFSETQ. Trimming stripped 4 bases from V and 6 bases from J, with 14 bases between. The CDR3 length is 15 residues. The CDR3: CASSPVRELNSPLHF. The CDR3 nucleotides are TGCGCCAGCAGCCCCGTACGGGAGCTTAATTCACCCCTCCACTTT.

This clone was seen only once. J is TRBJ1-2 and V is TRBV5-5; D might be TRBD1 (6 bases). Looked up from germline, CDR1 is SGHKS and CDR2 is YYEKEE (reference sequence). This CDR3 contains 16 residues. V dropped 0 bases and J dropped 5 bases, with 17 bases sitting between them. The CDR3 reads CASSLATDSSVYGYTF. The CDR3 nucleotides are TGTGCCAGCAGCTTGGCCACGGACAGCTCGGTGTATGGCTACACCTTC.

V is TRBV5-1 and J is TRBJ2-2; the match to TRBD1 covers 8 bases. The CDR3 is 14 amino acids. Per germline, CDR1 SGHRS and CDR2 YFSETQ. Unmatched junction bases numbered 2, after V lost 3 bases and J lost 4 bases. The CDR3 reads CASSSQGVTGELFF. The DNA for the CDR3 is TGCGCCAGCAGCTCACAGGGGGTCACCGGGGAGCTGTTTTTT.

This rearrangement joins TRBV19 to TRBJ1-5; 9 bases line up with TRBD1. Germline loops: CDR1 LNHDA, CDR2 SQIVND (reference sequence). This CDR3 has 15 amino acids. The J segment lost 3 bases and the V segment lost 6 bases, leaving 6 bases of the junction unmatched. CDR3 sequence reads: CASRGTGRLNQPQHF. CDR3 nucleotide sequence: TGTGCCAGTAGGGGGACAGGGAGGCTCAATCAGCCCCAGCATTTT.